The T cell receptor beta chain described here comes from a study of blood T cell repertoires in COVID-19. Residents of under 25 US areas, aged about 18 to 95 years, made up the participants. Allocation to cohorts depended on clinical history reported by the participants. The CDR3 spans 15 residues. V shed 2 bases and J 7 bases; nucleotides not matched to a gene: 5. Germline V CDR1 and CDR2: LGHNA, YSLEER. Source study methods: The assay estimated nucleated cells by amplifying reference gene primers. Method: immunoSEQ multiplex PCR; TCRdb's copy keeps in-frame clones and lacks some. V, J and clone size derive from that table, while D and trimming were established from the DNA sequence. The repertoire holds about 140,000 clones, about 84% seen once, with about 1.5% in the top ten.

Sequencing was performed on PBMCs or T cells enriched from blood (not recorded which). The TCR was taken from a young woman who had been exposed to COVID-19. V gene TRBV4-3 combines with J gene TRBJ1-6; TRBD1 matches 7 bases. The CDR3 DNA sequence: TGCGCCAGCAGCCAACGACAGGGTAGGAATTCACCCCTCCACTTT. It translates to CASSQRQGRNSPLHF.